This TCR beta chain was profiled in a study of blood T cells in healthy people across ages. Per sample, a minimum of 6 million PBMCs were isolated. This clonotype was counted only a few times. Its antigen is still unknown. It was with a sample-barcoded 5' primer and a J-beta primer mix that a second PCR of about 6 to 11 cycles was run. TCRdb reprocessed the 5' RACE reads with MiXCR, giving one entry per CDR3 protein. The table has 1.5 million to 2 million distinct CDR3 sequences, almost 35% seen once. Study-wide results and caveats: PBMC samples, being unsorted, prevented any conclusive comparison of naive and antigen-experienced cells.

Germline CDR1 is DFQATT and CDR2 is SNEGSKA (reference sequence). This CDR3 region has 15 residues. The V end lost 0 bases, the J end lost 2 bases, and 12 bases lay between the germline ends. Input material: blood. The sequence was obtained from a woman aged 25 to 39 in good health. The chain combines TRBV20-1 with TRBJ2-3, with D tentatively TRBD2 (6 bases). DNA for the CDR3: TGCAGTGCTAGAGACCCACTAGCATTCACAGATACGCAGTATTTT. Its protein is CSARDPLAFTDTQYF.